The 8 T cell receptor beta chains in this list originate from one sample, sequenced in a study of cytomegalovirus exposure and HLA in healthy donors. The PCR employed 60 Vbeta primers together with 13 Jbeta primers. Clones were read by immunoSEQ multiplex PCR, and TCRdb kept only the in-frame ones, dropping some. The sample has about 150,000 clones, more than 60% seen once; the top ten hold 6.5%. The sequenced sample consisted of PBMCs. Receptor source: an older woman in good health and CMV-seronegative.

The chain has TRBV6-5 and TRBJ1-1, with D maybe TRBD1 (6 bases). Germline V gene lookup returns CDR1 MNHEY and CDR2 SVGAGI. Trimming removed 9 bases from V and 10 bases from J, with 18 bases in between. The CDR3 length is 12 residues. CDR3 residues: CARENRVYGAFF. In DNA form, the CDR3 reads TGTGCCAGAGAAAACAGGGTTTACGGAGCTTTCTTT.

The chain joins TRBV19 to TRBJ1-1, with 8 bases matching TRBD1. V gave up 5 bases and J gave up 4 bases; unmatched junction bases: 6. The CDR3 runs 14 residues. Germline-derived CDR1 and CDR2 are LNHDA and SQIVND (reference sequence). The CDR3, as DNA: TGTGCCAGTAGTCCTGACAGGGGTGGCACTGAAGCTTTCTTT. Translation: CASSPDRGGTEAFF.

This clone appeared once. V usage is TRBV18 and J usage is TRBJ1-1, with a weak D call TRBD1 (6 bases). Germline assignment: CDR1 KGHSH and CDR2 LQKENI. Trimming stripped 2 bases from V and 0 bases from J, with 10 bases between. CDR3 size: 15 residues. The CDR3: CASSPYRVMNTEAFF. The CDR3 nucleotides read TGTGCCAGCTCACCATACAGGGTCATGAACACTGAAGCTTTCTTT.

Only one count was recorded for this clone. This chain joins TRBV7-9 and TRBJ1-3, with 8 bases that match TRBD1. Trimming took 4 bases from V and 0 from J; bases not matched to a gene: 5. The CDR3 sequence is 16 residues long. The V gene's germline CDR1 is SEHNR and CDR2 FQNEAQ (reference sequence). The CDR3: CASSWGQAFSGNTIYF. The CDR3 DNA reads TGTGCCAGCAGCTGGGGACAGGCGTTCTCTGGAAACACCATATATTTT. The whole variable domain, remainder taken from reference TRBV7-9 and TRBJ1-3, is DTGVSQNPRHKITKRGQNVTFRCDPISEHNRLYWYRQTLGQGPEFLTYFQNEAQLEKSRLLSDRFSAERPKGSFSTLEIQRTEQGDSAMYLCASSWGQAFSGNTIYFGEGSWLTVV.

V usage is TRBV7-8 and J usage is TRBJ1-2; 7 nucleotides match TRBD1. V lost 5 bases to trimming and J lost 3 bases; unmatched junction nucleotides: 9. There are 15 residues in the CDR3. CDR1 is SGHVS and CDR2 is FQNEAQ in the germline V gene. The CDR3 region has the DNA TGTGCCAGCAGCCCAGCGGAGGGGGCTTACTATGGCTACACCTTC. This codes for CASSPAEGAYYGYTF.

J is TRBJ2-2 and V is TRBV5-4; TRBD1 matches at 7 bases. This CDR3 is built from 13 residues. The germline CDR1 and CDR2 sequences are SGHNT and YYREEE (reference sequence). V gave up 2 bases and J gave up 9 bases; unmatched junction bases: 4. The CDR3 loop is CASSLDRDRELFF. CDR3 coding DNA: TGTGCCAGCAGCTTAGACAGGGACCGGGAGCTGTTTTTT.

The chain carries TRBV18 and TRBJ1-3; no clear D. V shed 1 base and J shed 1 base, with 5 bases lying between them. This CDR3 has 14 amino acids. The V gene's germline CDR1 is KGHSH and CDR2 LQKENI. The DNA of the CDR3 is TGTGCCAGCTCACCACTCCCATCTGGAAACACCATATATTTT. Its translation is CASSPLPSGNTIYF.

The chain is built from TRBV5-1 and TRBJ2-5; TRBD1 is a possible D gene (6 bases). TRBJ2-7 explains the end of the DNA better; the J call may be wrong. Looked up from germline, CDR1 is SGHRS and CDR2 is YFSETQ. This CDR3 region has 13 residues. CDR3 nucleotide sequence: TGCGCCAGCAGCCTGGAAACAGGGTACGAGCAGTACTTC. Protein product: CASSLETGYEQYF.